This TCR beta chain was recorded in a study of vaccination and CD4 T cells after COVID-19. Described time point: late sampling 161 to 241 days after vaccination in three convalescent patients. Noted treatment: approximately nine-day PBMC culture with coronavirus spike peptide pools or control peptides (ViraFEST assay). The CDR3 runs to 14 residues. Trimming stripped 10 bases from V and 6 bases from J, with 22 bases between. Germline V gene lookup returns CDR1 MNHNS and CDR2 SASEGT. Researchers used the Oncomine TCR Beta short-read assay to sequence DNA from cultured CD4+ T cells. TCRdb reanalysed the PCR reads using MiXCR and keeps one entry per CDR3 protein. The sample has roughly 15,000 distinct CDR3 sequences, around 48% seen once. This clonotype was counted only a few times. Antigen unknown.

The source was CD4+ T cells from blood, cultured in vitro, collected about 7 months after SARS-CoV-2 vaccination. This sequence joins TRBV6-1 and TRBJ2-7; TRBD1 or TRBD2 may be the D gene (7 bases each). This clonotype was sampled from a human donor who had recovered from COVID-19. In DNA, the CDR3 is TGTGCCACGGTGGGGGGGACAGCCAGCCCCGAGCAGTACTTC. The encoded protein is CATVGGTASPEQYF.